This T cell receptor beta chain is drawn from a study of identical twins (dated by TCRdb to between 2015 and 2016). Notes on the research overall: The study deep-sequenced TCR alpha and beta repertoires from monozygotic twins, unrelated adults of various ages and cord blood to test whether fetal clonotypes persist. Replicate twin experiments were performed at different times using different library preparation protocols to rule out contamination. The paper as a whole reports these results and caveats: Invariant T cells such as MAIT and iNKT could partly confound zero-insertion analyses, although diverse VJ usage argued against such confounding for most clonotypes. Compared with coincidental sharing between unrelated individuals, out-of-frame TCR alpha sequences shared between twins showed an excess of sequences with low generation probability. Because the same donors could not be followed over many years, conclusions were based on cross-sectional statistical analysis. Fewer insertions were carried by abundant cord blood beta clonotypes; a weaker similar trend was observed in young adult naive repertoires, while no such trend was observed in memory repertoires. The excess sharing between twins in beta out-of-frame sequences was weaker because fewer shared sequences reduced the signal-to-noise ratio. In monozygotic twins, recombination models systematically underestimated out-of-frame TCR alpha sharing, but the models matched the sharing seen between unrelated individuals.

Library method: 5' RACE. Instrument on record: Illumina HiSeq 2000. A universal primer binding site was added through template switching, and the final cDNA carried a unique molecular identifier so that TCR cDNA molecules could be counted accurately. Specific primers in the conserved constant-segment region were used to synthesize first-strand cDNA for TCR alpha and beta chains. To control for contamination, every cDNA library carried two barcodes: a SMART-Mk sample barcode plus Illumina barcodes. TruSeq adapter sequences and Illumina sample barcodes were added in two successive PCR steps. The Illumina HiSeq platform was used with custom primers to sequence TCR alpha and beta cDNA libraries. As for the authors' bioinformatics: MiGEC was used to process raw reads and extract unique molecular identifiers, and MiXCR was used to find CDR3 positions. Recombination models were inferred per individual with the repgenHMM and IGoR tools using an EM algorithm. The tcR package in R was used for shared clonotype analysis, with sharing normalized by the product of cloneset sizes. Out-of-frame nonproductive sequences were analyzed to study raw recombination free of thymic and clonal selection effects. TCRdb reprocessed the public reads (quality trimming at Q25 with fastp, clone calling with MiXCR) and kept in-frame beta chains. Entries are consolidated by CDR3 protein sequence, retaining the most common genes and DNA. The authors' filters were not applied to this entry. The sample table shows about 700,000 distinct CDR3 sequences, and 6.1% are seen once. The ten largest clones represent about 2% of the sample.

Every donor in the study was a healthy Caucasian. Three unrelated non-twin adults were also sequenced: a male aged 18 to 30, a male aged 50 to 59 and a female aged 50 to 59. Using Miltenyi CD45RO+ enrichment and human naive T-cell isolation kits, memory (CD45RO+) and naive T cells were isolated from PBMC. A remark on this clonotype: Its antigen target is currently unknown. Nothing much larger sits one base from this clone, and base qualities are not available.

The germline V gene gives CDR1 as SGHTA and CDR2 as FQGNSA. V is clipped by 1 base and J by 3 bases, and the sequence between their germline boundaries is 10 bases long. The CDR3, from cysteine to phenylalanine, totals 14 residues. Here the CDR3 DNA is all that survives: 42 bases in frame from base 1. What was sequenced was naive T cells sorted from blood. The cell subset or site label corresponds to: cells isolated with a human naive T-cell isolation kit. The chain is made from TRBV7-2 and TRBJ2-7; the D gene is unclear. The clonotype was recovered from a man between 18 and 29 years old in good health. The CDR3 protein: CASSLGGRLYEQYF. The nucleotides are TGTGCCAGCAGCTTAGGTGGCAGGCTCTACGAGCAGTACTTC.